This T cell receptor beta chain was sequenced during a study of Ad26.COV2.S vaccination and SARS-CoV-2 variants. Study-level background: The study gave Ad26.COV2.S intramuscularly, once or twice 56 days apart.

The CDR3 is 14 amino acids. Germline V gene lookup returns CDR1 SQVTM and CDR2 ANQGSEA. V was clipped by 4 bases and J by 3 bases, with 16 bases between them. The treatment was: 19 received Ad26.COV2.S at low or high dose, single or two shots; roughly five received placebo; per-sample allocation not given. Vaccine and placebo recipients were sampled on day 63 after the first injection. Vaccination employed an Ad26 vector expressing the Wuhan-strain SARS-CoV-2 spike. Data came from immunoSEQ multiplex PCR; TCRdb stores just in-frame clones and leaves some out. The sample contains 350,000 to 500,000 clones, about 88% of which appear only once.

Sequencing was performed on peripheral blood, taken in a trial of Ad26.COV2.S vaccine versus placebo. V gene TRBV29-1 combines with J gene TRBJ2-7; possibly TRBD2 for D (6 bases). The TCR originated in a person between 18 and 65 years old who received the Ad26.COV2.S COVID-19 vaccine or a placebo. The CDR3, as DNA: TGCAGCGTTGTTAGGGAGGCAAATGGCTACGAGCAGTACTTC. Its protein is CSVVREANGYEQYF.